The 17 T cell receptor beta chains below all came from one sample that was sequenced in a study of T cells of healthy individuals. One entry per CDR3 protein, called by TCRdb with MiXCR from the 5' RACE reads. Of 75,000 to 95,000 distinct CDR3 sequences in the sample, 5% were seen once. All receptors derive from a female donor in good health.

At least ten counts were recorded for this clonotype. This chain uses TRBV19 with TRBJ2-7; no definite D call. The germline CDR1 and CDR2 sequences are LNHDA and SQIVND (reference sequence). The germline V and J ends were trimmed by 3 bases and 3 bases, with 9 bases remaining between them. This CDR3 has 13 residues. This CDR3 reads CASSIFPNYEQYF. DNA of the CDR3: TGTGCCAGTAGTATTTTCCCCAACTACGAGCAGTACTTC.

This clonotype was counted ten times or more. The V call is TRBV12-3 or TRBV12-4, the J call TRBJ2-1; TRBD2 might be the D (6 bases). V was trimmed by 3 bases and J by 2 bases, leaving 8 bases between them. This CDR3 has 14 amino acids. In DNA, the CDR3 is TGTGCCAGCAGTTTCGGGAGAACCTACAATGAGCAGTTCTTC. Encoded protein: CASSFGRTYNEQFF.

This clonotype was recorded many times. V and J are TRBV30 and TRBJ2-3; D not resolved. The V end lost 0 bases, the J end lost 4 bases, and 14 bases lay between the germline ends. Germline CDR1 reads GTSNPN; CDR2 reads SVGIG (reference sequence). The length of the CDR3 is 15 residues. The CDR3 loop is CAWSVLPNPADTQYF. For the CDR3, the DNA is TGTGCCTGGAGTGTGTTGCCTAACCCCGCAGATACGCAGTATTTT.

Many counts were recorded for this clonotype. V usage is TRBV20-1 and J usage is TRBJ2-3, with D unclear. Trimming took off 0 bases at V and 7 bases at J, with 5 bases between the two ends. The CDR3 sequence is 11 residues long. From germline, CDR1 is DFQATT and CDR2 SNEGSKA (reference sequence). The DNA of the CDR3 is TGCAGTGCTAGAGACTCCTATACGCAGTATTTT. Translated, it gives CSARDSYTQYF.

In the case of this clonotype: This may be a read error, as it is one base from a much larger clone. This rearrangement joins TRBV30 to TRBJ1-2, with D perhaps matching TRBD1 (5 bases). This CDR3 has 13 residues. The V and J ends lost 5 bases and 6 bases respectively, with 16 bases between them. Germline V gene sequence: CDR1 GTSNPN, CDR2 SVGIG (reference sequence). This chain's CDR3 is CAWCRSGFNGYTF. The CDR3 DNA is TGTGCCTGGTGCAGATCAGGGTTTAATGGCTACACCTTC.

This clonotype was observed a few times. The chain is built from TRBV29-1 and TRBJ2-5; D call uncertain. Trimming took off 0 bases at V and 10 bases at J, with 12 bases between the two ends. The CDR3 covers 12 residues. Per germline, CDR1 SQVTM and CDR2 ANQGSEA. Here the CDR3 DNA reads TGCAGCGTTGAAGACCCCCTGGTTCTCCAGTACTTC. As protein: CSVEDPLVLQYF.

This clonotype has just a few counts. This chain connects TRBV7-8 to TRBJ1-1; D is undetermined. This CDR3 is built from 13 residues. The germline gives CDR1 SGHVS, CDR2 FQNEAQ. V was clipped by 5 bases and J by 6 bases, with 13 bases between them. The CDR3 sequence: CASSPVIHPEAFF. Written as DNA, the CDR3 is TGTGCCAGCAGCCCAGTGATCCATCCTGAAGCTTTCTTT.

This sequence joins TRBV7-2 and TRBJ2-7; D is unclear. Trimming took 5 bases from V and 0 from J, leaving 8 bases between them. Germline CDR1 is SGHTA and CDR2 is FQGNSA. The CDR3 sequence is 13 residues long. The CDR3 loop reads CASSLPSSYEQYF. As DNA, the CDR3 is TGTGCCAGCAGCCTCCCGAGCTCCTACGAGCAGTACTTC.

This clonotype appeared many times. The chain uses TRBV15 and TRBJ2-7; D call uncertain. Trimming took off 1 base at V and 2 bases at J, with 9 bases between the two ends. The CDR3 extends over 14 amino acids. The germline gives CDR1 LNHNV, CDR2 YYDKDF (reference sequence). CDR3 coding DNA: TGTGCCACCAGCAGAGGGGAAAGGACCTACGAGCAGTACTTC. Its translation is CATSRGERTYEQYF.

This clonotype was picked up many times. The chain couples TRBV7-2 to TRBJ1-4; 8 positions agree with TRBD1. The ends lost 3 bases at V and 7 bases at J; junction bases unmatched: 4. The CDR3 sequence is 14 residues long. Germline CDR1 and CDR2: SGHTA and FQGNSA. Here the CDR3 DNA reads TGTGCCAGCAGCTTCAGGGGGCCTCCTGAAAAACTGTTTTTT. This encodes CASSFRGPPEKLFF.

This clonotype has only a few counts. The chain has TRBV28 and TRBJ2-7; the match to TRBD2 covers 8 bases. The junction had 11 bases not matched to a gene; V was cut back by 6 bases and J by 4 bases. The germline gives CDR1 MDHEN, CDR2 SYDVKM. The CDR3 is 15 residues long. The CDR3 bases are TGTGCCAGCAGCCCCCACGGGACTAGTGTGTACGAGCAGTACTTC. This sequence encodes CASSPHGTSVYEQYF.

This clonotype came up a few times. This chain uses TRBV11-3 with TRBJ2-7; 7 positions agree with TRBD1. Germline CDR1 is SGHNT and CDR2 is YENEEA. J gave up 2 bases and V 4 bases, and 5 bases lay outside the gene matches. The CDR3 has 14 residues. This CDR3 reads CASSSSGGAYEQYF. DNA for the CDR3: TGTGCCAGCAGCTCATCAGGGGGTGCCTACGAGCAGTACTTC.

This clonotype was found many times. The V gene is TRBV6-5, the J gene TRBJ2-1, with a weak D call TRBD2 (6 bases). The V end lost 2 bases, the J end lost 9 bases, and 14 bases lay between the germline ends. There are 14 residues in the CDR3. Germline V gives CDR1 MNHEY, CDR2 SVGAGI. CDR3 amino acids: CASSYADGGSEQFF. In DNA, the CDR3 is TGTGCCAGCAGTTACGCCGACGGGGGTAGTGAGCAGTTCTTC.

At least ten counts were recorded for this clonotype. V and J are TRBV20-1 and TRBJ2-1, with 8 bases aligning to TRBD2. The V gene's germline CDR1 is DFQATT and CDR2 SNEGSKA (reference sequence). Trimming cost V 1 base and J 5 bases; bases outside gene matches: 7. CDR3 length: 15 residues. The chain's CDR3 is CSARGLGRGDNEQFF. The CDR3, as DNA: TGCAGTGCTAGAGGACTCGGGCGGGGGGACAATGAGCAGTTCTTC.

This clonotype was observed many times. The chain employs TRBV7-2 and TRBJ2-4; the match to TRBD1 covers 8 bases. The germline V gene has CDR1 SGHTA and CDR2 FQGNSA. V lost 0 bases, J lost 6 bases, and 10 bases stayed unmatched. CDR3 length: 17 amino acids. Written as DNA, the CDR3 is TGTGCCAGCAGCTTAGCCGCCCGGACAGGGAGCTTAAACATTCAGTACTTC. This translates into CASSLAARTGSLNIQYF.

At least ten counts were recorded for this clonotype. CDR3 residues: CSVGGGTYEQYF. The CDR3 DNA follows: TGCAGCGTTGGCGGGGGAACCTACGAGCAGTACTTC. The chain employs TRBV29-1 and TRBJ2-7; 7 bases are shared with TRBD2. The CDR3 has 12 residues. Germline values: CDR1 SQVTM, CDR2 ANQGSEA. The junction had 2 bases not matched to a gene; V was cut back by 4 bases and J by 2 bases.

This clonotype was seen repeatedly, ten times or more. The chain carries TRBV7-9 and TRBJ2-3, with 9 bases fitting TRBD2. With V trimmed by 5 bases and J by 4 bases, 10 bases remained unmatched. Germline V CDR1 and CDR2: SEHNR, FQNEAQ (reference sequence). The CDR3 runs 16 residues. The CDR3: CASSRWAGGRSDTQYF. CDR3 sequence (DNA): TGTGCCAGCAGCCGGTGGGCGGGAGGGCGGTCAGATACGCAGTATTTT.